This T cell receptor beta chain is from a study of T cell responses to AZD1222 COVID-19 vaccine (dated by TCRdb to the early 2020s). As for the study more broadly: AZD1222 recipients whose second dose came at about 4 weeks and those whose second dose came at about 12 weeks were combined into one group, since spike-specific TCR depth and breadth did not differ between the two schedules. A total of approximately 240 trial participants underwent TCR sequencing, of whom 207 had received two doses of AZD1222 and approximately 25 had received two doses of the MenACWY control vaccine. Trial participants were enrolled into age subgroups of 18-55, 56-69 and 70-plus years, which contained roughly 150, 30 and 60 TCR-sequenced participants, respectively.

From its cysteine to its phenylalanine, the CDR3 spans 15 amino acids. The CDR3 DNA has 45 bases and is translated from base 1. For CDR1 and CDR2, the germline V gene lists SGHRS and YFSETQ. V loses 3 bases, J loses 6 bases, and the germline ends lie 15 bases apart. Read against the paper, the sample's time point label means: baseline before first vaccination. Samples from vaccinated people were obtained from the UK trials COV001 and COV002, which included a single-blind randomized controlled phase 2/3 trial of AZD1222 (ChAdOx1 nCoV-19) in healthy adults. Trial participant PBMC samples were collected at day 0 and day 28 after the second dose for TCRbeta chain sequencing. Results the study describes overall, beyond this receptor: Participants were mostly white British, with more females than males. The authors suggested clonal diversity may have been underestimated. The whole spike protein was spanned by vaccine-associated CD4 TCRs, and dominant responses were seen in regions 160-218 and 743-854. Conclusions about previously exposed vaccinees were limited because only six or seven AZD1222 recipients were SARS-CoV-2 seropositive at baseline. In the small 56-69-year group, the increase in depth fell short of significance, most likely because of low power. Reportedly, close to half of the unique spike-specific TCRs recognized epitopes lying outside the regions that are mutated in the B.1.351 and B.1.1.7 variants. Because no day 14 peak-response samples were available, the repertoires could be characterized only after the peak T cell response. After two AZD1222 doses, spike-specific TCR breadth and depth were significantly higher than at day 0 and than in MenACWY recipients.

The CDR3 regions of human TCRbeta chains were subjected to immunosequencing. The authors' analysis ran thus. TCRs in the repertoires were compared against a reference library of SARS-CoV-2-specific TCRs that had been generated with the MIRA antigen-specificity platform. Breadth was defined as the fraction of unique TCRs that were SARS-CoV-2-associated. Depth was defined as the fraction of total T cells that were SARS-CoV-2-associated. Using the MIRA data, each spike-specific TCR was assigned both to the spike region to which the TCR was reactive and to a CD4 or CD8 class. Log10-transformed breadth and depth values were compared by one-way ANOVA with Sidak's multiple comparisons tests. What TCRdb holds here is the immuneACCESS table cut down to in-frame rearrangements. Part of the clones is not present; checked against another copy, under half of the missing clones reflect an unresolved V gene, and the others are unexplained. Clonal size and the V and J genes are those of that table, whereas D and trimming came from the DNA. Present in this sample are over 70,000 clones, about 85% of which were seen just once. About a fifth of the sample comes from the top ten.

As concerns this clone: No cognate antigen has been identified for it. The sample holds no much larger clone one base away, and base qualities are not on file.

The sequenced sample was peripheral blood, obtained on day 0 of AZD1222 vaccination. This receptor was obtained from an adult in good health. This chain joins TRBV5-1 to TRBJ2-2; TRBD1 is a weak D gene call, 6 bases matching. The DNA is TGCGCCAGCAGCTCGGACAGACCAGGCGCCGGGGAGCTGTTTTTT. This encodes CASSSDRPGAGELFF.